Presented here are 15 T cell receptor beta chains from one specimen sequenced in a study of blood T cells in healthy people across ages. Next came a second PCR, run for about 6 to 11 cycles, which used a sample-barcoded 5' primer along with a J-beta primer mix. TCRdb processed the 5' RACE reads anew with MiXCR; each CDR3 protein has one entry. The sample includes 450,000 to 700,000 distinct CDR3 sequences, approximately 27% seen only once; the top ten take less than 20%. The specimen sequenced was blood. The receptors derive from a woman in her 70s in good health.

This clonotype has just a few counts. The CDR3: CASSGDMGNSPLHF. CDR3 DNA sequence: TGTGCCAGCAGCGGGGACATGGGAAATTCACCCCTCCACTTT. This chain links TRBV7-9 with TRBJ1-6, with a weak D call TRBD1 (6 bases). This CDR3 spans 14 amino acids. Germline CDR1 is SEHNR and CDR2 is FQNEAQ (reference sequence). The V end was cut by 5 bases, the J end by 7 bases, with 12 bases between.

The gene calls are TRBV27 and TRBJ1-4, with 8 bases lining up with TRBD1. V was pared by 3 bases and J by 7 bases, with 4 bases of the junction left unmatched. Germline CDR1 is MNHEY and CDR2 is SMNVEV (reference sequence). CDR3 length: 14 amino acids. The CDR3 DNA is TGTGCCAGCAGTTTCCAGGGGGCGAGTGAAAAACTGTTTTTT. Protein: CASSFQGASEKLFF.

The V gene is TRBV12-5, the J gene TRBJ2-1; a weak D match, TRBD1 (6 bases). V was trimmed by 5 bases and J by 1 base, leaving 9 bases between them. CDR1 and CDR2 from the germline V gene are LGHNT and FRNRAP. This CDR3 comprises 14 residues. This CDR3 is CASGLGQSYNEQFF. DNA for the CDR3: TGTGCTAGTGGTCTTGGACAGTCCTACAATGAGCAGTTCTTC. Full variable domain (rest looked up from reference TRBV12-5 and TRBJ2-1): DARVTQTPRHKVTEMGQEVTMRCQPILGHNTVFWYRQTMMQGLELLAYFRNRAPLDDSGMPKDRFSAEMPDATLATLKIQPSEPRDSAVYFCASGLGQSYNEQFFGPGTRLTVL.

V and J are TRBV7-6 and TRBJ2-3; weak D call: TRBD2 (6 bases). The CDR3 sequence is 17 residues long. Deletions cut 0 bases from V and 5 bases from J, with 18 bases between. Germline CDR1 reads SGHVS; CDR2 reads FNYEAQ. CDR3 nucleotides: TGTGCCAGCAGCTTAGCCGTTCCGACATTGGGGGGAGATACGCAGTATTTT. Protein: CASSLAVPTLGGDTQYF.

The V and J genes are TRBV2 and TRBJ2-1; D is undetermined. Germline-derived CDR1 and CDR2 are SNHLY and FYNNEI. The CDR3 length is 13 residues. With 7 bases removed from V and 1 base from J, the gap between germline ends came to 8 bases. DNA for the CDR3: TGTGCCAGCAAAAAGGAATCCTACAATGAGCAGTTCTTC. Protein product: CASKKESYNEQFF.

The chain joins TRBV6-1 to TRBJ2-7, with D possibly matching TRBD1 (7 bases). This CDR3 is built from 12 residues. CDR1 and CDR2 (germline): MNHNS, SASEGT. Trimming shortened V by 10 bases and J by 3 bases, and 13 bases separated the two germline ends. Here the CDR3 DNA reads TGTGCCATGGGGGGACAGCTCTACGAGCAGTACTTC. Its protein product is CAMGGQLYEQYF.

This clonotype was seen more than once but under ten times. The CDR3: CASNRDRGKGTDTQYF. In nucleotides, the CDR3 is TGCGCCAGCAACCGGGACAGGGGAAAAGGCACAGATACGCAGTATTTT. V usage is TRBV10-2 and J usage is TRBJ2-3; the match to TRBD1 covers 10 bases. The CDR3 has 16 amino acids. Per the germline V gene, CDR1 is WSHSY and CDR2 is SAAADI. V trimming: 7 bases; J trimming: 1 base; junction bases outside the gene matches: 8.

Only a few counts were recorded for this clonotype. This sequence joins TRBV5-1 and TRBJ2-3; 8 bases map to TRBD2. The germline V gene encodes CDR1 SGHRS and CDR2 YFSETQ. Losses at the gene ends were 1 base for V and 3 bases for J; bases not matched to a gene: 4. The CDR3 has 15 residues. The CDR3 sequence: CASSLRSGVTDTQYF. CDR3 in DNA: TGCGCCAGCAGCTTGCGTAGCGGGGTAACAGATACGCAGTATTTT.

The CDR3 protein is CASREGGPNYGYTF. In nucleotides, the CDR3 is TGTGCCAGCAGGGAGGGGGGCCCTAACTATGGCTACACCTTC. The chain is built from TRBV7-8 and TRBJ1-2, with a possible D match to TRBD1 (6 bases). Germline V gene lookup returns CDR1 SGHVS and CDR2 FQNEAQ. The CDR3 has 14 residues. The V and J ends lost 6 bases and 0 bases respectively, with 11 bases between them.

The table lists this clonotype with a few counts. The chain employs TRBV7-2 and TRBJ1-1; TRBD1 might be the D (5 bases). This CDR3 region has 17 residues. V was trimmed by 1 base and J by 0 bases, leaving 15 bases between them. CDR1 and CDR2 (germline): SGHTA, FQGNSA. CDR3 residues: CASSLGQFSYMNTEAFF. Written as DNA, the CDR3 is TGTGCCAGCAGCTTAGGACAGTTTTCATACATGAACACTGAAGCTTTCTTT. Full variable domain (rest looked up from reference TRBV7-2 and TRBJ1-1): GAGVSQSPSNKVTEKGKDVELRCDPISGHTALYWYRQSLGQGLEFLIYFQGNSAPDKSGLPSDRFSAERTGGSVSTLTIQRTQQEDSAVYLCASSLGQFSYMNTEAFFGQGTRLTVV.

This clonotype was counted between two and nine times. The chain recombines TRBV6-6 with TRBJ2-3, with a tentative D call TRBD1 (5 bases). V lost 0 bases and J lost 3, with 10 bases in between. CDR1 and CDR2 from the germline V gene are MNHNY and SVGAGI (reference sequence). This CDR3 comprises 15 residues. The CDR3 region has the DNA TGTGCCAGCAGTTACTCGAGGCAGGGTACAGATACGCAGTATTTT. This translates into CASSYSRQGTDTQYF.

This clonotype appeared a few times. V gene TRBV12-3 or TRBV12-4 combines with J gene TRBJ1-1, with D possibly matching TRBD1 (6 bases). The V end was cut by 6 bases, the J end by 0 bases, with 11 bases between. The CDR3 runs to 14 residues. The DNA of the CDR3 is TGTGCCAGCAGGGACAGACACATGAACACTGAAGCTTTCTTT. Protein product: CASRDRHMNTEAFF.

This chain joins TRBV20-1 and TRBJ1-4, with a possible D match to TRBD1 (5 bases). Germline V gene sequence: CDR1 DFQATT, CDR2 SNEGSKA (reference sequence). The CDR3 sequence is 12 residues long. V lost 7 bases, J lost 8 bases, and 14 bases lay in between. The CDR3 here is CSGGWGGEKLFF. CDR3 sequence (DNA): TGCAGTGGGGGGTGGGGAGGCGAAAAACTGTTTTTT.

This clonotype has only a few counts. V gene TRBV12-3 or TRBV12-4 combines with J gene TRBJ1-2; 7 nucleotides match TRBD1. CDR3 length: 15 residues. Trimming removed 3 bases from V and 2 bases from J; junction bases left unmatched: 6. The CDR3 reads CASSFLLQGNYGYTF. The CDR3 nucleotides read TGTGCCAGCAGTTTTCTCCTACAGGGGAACTATGGCTACACCTTC.

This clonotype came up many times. In DNA form, the CDR3 reads TGTGCCAGCTCACCGATGGACAGACCCTACAATGAGCAGTTCTTC. Amino acids: CASSPMDRPYNEQFF. This chain joins TRBV18 and TRBJ2-1, with a possible D match to TRBD1 (6 bases). V lost 3 bases to trimming and J lost 2 bases, with 11 bases between them. The CDR3 totals 15 residues. Germline V CDR1 and CDR2: KGHSH, LQKENI.